This TCR beta chain was recorded in a study of vaccination and CD4 T cells after COVID-19. Across the whole study: Six men and four women formed the convalescents, two being Hispanic. General study findings and limits: A nonsignificant rise from roughly 22 to 38 was seen in the median number of SARS-CoV-2-reactive clonotypes.

A single count supports this clonotype. What it recognizes is unknown. This CDR3 is built from 16 residues. The V gene's germline CDR1 is LNHDA and CDR2 SQIVND (reference sequence). With 3 bases removed from V and 2 bases from J, the gap between germline ends came to 16 bases. As to treatment: approximately 9-day PBMC culture with coronavirus spike peptide pools or control peptides (ViraFEST assay). Those CD4+ T cells from the unexposed donor predate the COVID-19 pandemic (2011-2018). Cultured CD4+ T cells had their DNA profiled by the Oncomine TCR Beta short-read assay. The template was genomic DNA from cultured CD4+ T cells. A single record per CDR3 protein comes from TCRdb applying MiXCR to the PCR reads. The sample carries roughly 6,900 distinct CDR3 sequences, less than 30% recorded once.

The source is a human donor in good health. The material sequenced was CD4+ T cells from blood, cultured in vitro. The rearrangement links TRBV19 to TRBJ1-2; TRBD1 is a possible D gene (5 bases). The CDR3 loop reads CASSIFRVRANYGYTF. Written as DNA, the CDR3 is TGTGCCAGTAGTATTTTCAGGGTTCGAGCCAACTATGGCTACACCTTC.